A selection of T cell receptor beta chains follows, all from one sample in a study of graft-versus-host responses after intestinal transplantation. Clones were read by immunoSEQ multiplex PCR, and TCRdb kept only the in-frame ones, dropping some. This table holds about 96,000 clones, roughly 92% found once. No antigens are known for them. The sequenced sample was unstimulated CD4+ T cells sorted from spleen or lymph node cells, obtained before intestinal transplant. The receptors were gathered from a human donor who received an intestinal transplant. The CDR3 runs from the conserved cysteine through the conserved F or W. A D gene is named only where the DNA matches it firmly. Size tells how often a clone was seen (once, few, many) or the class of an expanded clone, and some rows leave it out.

CDR3aa: CAWGPRMGSGGRYEQYF
CDR3nt: TGTGCCTGGGGTCCCCGGATGGGCAGCGGGGGGCGGTACGAGCAGTACTTC
d_gene: TRBD2
v_gene: TRBV30
len: 17
j_gene: TRBJ2-7
abundance: -

CDR3aa: CASSFGAKETQYF
CDR3nt: TGTGCCAGCAGCTTTGGAGCTAAAGAGACCCAGTACTTC
d_gene: -
v_gene: TRBV5-6
len: 13
j_gene: TRBJ2-5
abundance: once

CDR3aa: CASSWGLAVYEQYF
CDR3nt: TGTGCCAGCAGCTGGGGACTAGCGGTCTACGAGCAGTACTTC
d_gene: TRBD2
v_gene: TRBV5-5
len: 14
j_gene: TRBJ2-7
abundance: -

CDR3aa: CASSRTGSSSYEQYF
CDR3nt: TGTGCCAGCAGCCGAACAGGGTCAAGCTCCTACGAGCAGTACTTC
d_gene: -
v_gene: TRBV28
len: 15
j_gene: TRBJ2-7
abundance: -

CDR3aa: CASSLDGGGSPLHF
CDR3nt: TGTGCCAGCAGCTTAGACGGGGGAGGATCACCCCTCCACTTT
d_gene: -
v_gene: TRBV7-9
len: 14
j_gene: TRBJ1-6
abundance: -

CDR3aa: CATSRDMGGGPDTQYF
CDR3nt: TGTGCCACCAGCAGAGATATGGGGGGGGGCCCAGATACGCAGTATTTT
d_gene: -
v_gene: TRBV15
len: 16
j_gene: TRBJ2-3
abundance: -

CDR3aa: CASSRNAGYNEQFF
CDR3nt: TGCGCCAGCAGCCGTAACGCAGGTTACAATGAGCAGTTCTTC
d_gene: -
v_gene: TRBV5-1
len: 14
j_gene: TRBJ2-1
abundance: -

CDR3aa: CASSLGHSNQPQHF
CDR3nt: TGCGCCAGCAGCTTGGGACATAGCAATCAGCCCCAGCATTTT
d_gene: -
v_gene: TRBV5-1
len: 14
j_gene: TRBJ1-5
abundance: -

CDR3aa: CASSSTLAGEKLFF
CDR3nt: TGTGCCAGCAGTTCGACTCTGGCGGGTGAAAAACTGTTTTTT
d_gene: -
v_gene: TRBV9
len: 14
j_gene: TRBJ1-4
abundance: -

CDR3aa: CASSYMTSGRHEQYF
CDR3nt: TGTGCCAGCAGTTATATGACTAGCGGGCGACACGAGCAGTACTTC
d_gene: TRBD2
v_gene: TRBV6-5
len: 15
j_gene: TRBJ2-7
abundance: -

CDR3aa: CASRRLAGVYNEQFF
CDR3nt: TGTGCCAGTCGACGACTAGCGGGAGTTTACAATGAGCAGTTCTTC
d_gene: TRBD2
v_gene: TRBV19
len: 15
j_gene: TRBJ2-1
abundance: -

CDR3aa: CASSSGGETQYF
CDR3nt: TGTGCCAGCAGTTCCGGGGGAGAGACCCAGTACTTC
d_gene: -
v_gene: TRBV6-5
len: 12
j_gene: TRBJ2-5
abundance: -

CDR3aa: CASSLATRTVSYEQYF
CDR3nt: TGCGCCAGCAGCTTGGCCACTCGGACAGTCTCCTACGAGCAGTACTTC
d_gene: -
v_gene: TRBV5-1
len: 16
j_gene: TRBJ2-7
abundance: -

CDR3aa: CASSLASGASTDTQYF
CDR3nt: TGTGCCAGCAGCTTAGCTAGCGGGGCTAGCACAGATACGCAGTATTTT
d_gene: TRBD2
v_gene: TRBV7-2
len: 16
j_gene: TRBJ2-3
abundance: -

CDR3aa: CAWGSQRGVSDTQYF
CDR3nt: TGTGCCTGGGGATCCCAGCGGGGGGTATCAGATACGCAGTATTTT
d_gene: TRBD2
v_gene: TRBV30
len: 15
j_gene: TRBJ2-3
abundance: -

CDR3aa: CASSYGGRGSGYTF
CDR3nt: TGTGCCAGCAGTTACGGCGGCAGGGGTAGTGGCTACACCTTC
d_gene: -
v_gene: TRBV6-6
len: 14
j_gene: TRBJ1-2
abundance: -

CDR3aa: CASSPTLSSYEQYF
CDR3nt: TGTGCCAGCAGCCCGACATTAAGCTCCTACGAGCAGTACTTC
d_gene: -
v_gene: TRBV6-4
len: 14
j_gene: TRBJ2-7
abundance: once